This entry lists 12 T cell receptor beta chains sequenced from one sample in a study of T cells in Graves' hyperthyroidism and ophthalmopathy. TCR beta CDR3 sequences were amplified from RNA transcripts. First-round RT-PCR of the TCR CDR3 relied on the HTBI primer set. TCRdb independently ran MiXCR on the multiplex PCR reads; one entry per CDR3 protein. In the table there are a few hundred thousand distinct CDR3 sequences, roughly 15% of which are singletons. What was sequenced was blood. The receptors were gathered from a young woman with Graves' ophthalmopathy.

V and J are TRBV6-5 and TRBJ2-5; TRBD2 matches 8 bases. CDR1 is MNHEY and CDR2 is SVGAGI in the germline V gene. The J segment lost 5 bases and the V segment lost 0 bases, leaving 11 bases of the junction unmatched. The CDR3 is 17 amino acids. The CDR3 here is CASSYSHPGGARETQYF. In nucleotides, the CDR3 is TGTGCCAGCAGTTACTCTCACCCGGGGGGGGCCAGGGAGACCCAGTACTTC.

The chain uses TRBV7-9 and TRBJ2-3; D not certain. CDR1 is SEHNR, CDR2 FQNEAQ, per germline (reference sequence). This CDR3 is 13 amino acids long. V lost 5 bases, J lost 5 bases, and 11 bases lay in between. The CDR3 nucleotides are TGTGCCAGCAGCCCTTTTCTCGGAGATACGCAGTATTTT. Translated, it gives CASSPFLGDTQYF.

This clonotype was observed many times. The genes are TRBV27 and TRBJ1-5; maybe TRBD1 (5 bases). Germline V CDR1 and CDR2: MNHEY, SMNVEV (reference sequence). The V and J ends lost 8 bases and 2 bases respectively, with 16 bases between them. This CDR3 has 15 residues. CDR3 protein: CASVRGRKGNQPQHF. In DNA form, the CDR3 reads TGTGCCAGCGTCCGGGGCCGAAAGGGCAATCAGCCCCAGCATTTT.

This clonotype was seen a few times. V usage is TRBV5-1 and J usage is TRBJ2-5; D not certain. The V end was cut by 0 bases, the J end by 12 bases, with 12 bases between. Germline V gene data show CDR1 as SGHRS and CDR2 as YFSETQ. The CDR3 runs to 12 residues. The DNA for the CDR3 is TGCGCCAGCAGCTTGGGGACCAACTCGGAGTACTTC. It codes for CASSLGTNSEYF.

This clonotype was seen many times. This sequence joins TRBV10-3 and TRBJ2-7; 8 bases align to TRBD1. V gave up 6 bases and J gave up 2 bases; unmatched junction bases: 9. The CDR3 has 15 amino acids. Germline V gene lookup returns CDR1 ENHRY and CDR2 SYGVKD. The CDR3 sequence: CAISIGTGEPYEQYF. The CDR3 DNA is TGTGCCATCAGCATTGGGACAGGAGAACCCTACGAGCAGTACTTC.

This clonotype was counted ten times or more. The chain is built from TRBV18 and TRBJ1-4, with 7 bases fitting TRBD1. This CDR3 region has 14 residues. Germline loops: CDR1 KGHSH, CDR2 LQKENI. J lost 8 bases, V lost 2 bases, and 5 bases had no gene match. The CDR3, as DNA: TGTGCCAGCTCACCAGGGACAGAGGGGGAAAAACTGTTTTTT. It translates to CASSPGTEGEKLFF.

This clonotype was seen repeatedly, ten times or more. The rearrangement links TRBV30 to TRBJ2-1; no clear D gene. The V end was cut by 0 bases, the J end by 0 bases, with 9 bases between. The CDR3 runs to 15 residues. From germline, CDR1 is GTSNPN and CDR2 SVGIG (reference sequence). DNA for the CDR3: TGTGCCTGGAGTGTAACCCCGAGCTCCTACAATGAGCAGTTCTTC. This encodes CAWSVTPSSYNEQFF.

This clonotype was picked up many times. V gene TRBV7-9 combines with J gene TRBJ2-5, with D hard to call. V was shortened by 3 bases and J by 1 base, with 12 bases between the two germline ends. The CDR3 sequence is 15 residues long. The V gene's germline CDR1 is SEHNR and CDR2 FQNEAQ (reference sequence). For the CDR3, the DNA is TGTGCCAGCAGCTTGCTGGGCCGGACCCAAGAGACCCAGTACTTC. Residues: CASSLLGRTQETQYF.

This clonotype came up many times. The chain joins TRBV20-1 to TRBJ1-1; D possibly corresponds to TRBD1 (6 bases). CDR1 and CDR2 (germline): DFQATT, SNEGSKA (reference sequence). CDR3 size: 15 residues. With 3 bases removed from V and 3 bases from J, the gap between germline ends came to 17 bases. CDR3 sequence: CSASRGGSMDTEAFF. The CDR3 nucleotides read TGCAGTGCTAGTAGGGGGGGAAGTATGGACACTGAAGCTTTCTTT.

This clonotype was seen repeatedly, ten times or more. In nucleotides, the CDR3 is TGTGCCAGCAGTGATAGGCCCCAGGGGAGAGGGGCCAACGTCCTGACTTTC. Translating it yields CASSDRPQGRGANVLTF. This chain uses TRBV6-1 with TRBJ2-6; TRBD1 might be the D (6 bases). The CDR3 totals 17 residues. Trimming pared 3 bases from V and 4 bases from J, leaving 16 bases between. Germline V CDR1 and CDR2: MNHNS, SASEGT.

CDR3 sequence reads: CASSLAVGPQHF. The CDR3 DNA is TGTGCCAGCAGCTTGGCGGTGGGGCCCCAGCATTTT. The chain has TRBV5-6 and TRBJ1-5; D remains unclear. Germline CDR1 SGHDT, CDR2 YYEEEE. The CDR3 extends over 12 amino acids. Between the trimmed V and J ends, which lost 0 bases and 9 bases, there was a span of 7 bases.

The gene calls are TRBV12-3 or TRBV12-4 and TRBJ2-1, with 13 bases lining up with TRBD2. This CDR3 is built from 15 residues. With V trimmed by 6 bases and J by 9 bases, 8 bases remained unmatched. CDR3 sequence reads: CASRSTSGGGPEQFF. CDR3 sequence (DNA): TGTGCCAGCAGATCAACTAGCGGGGGGGGACCTGAGCAGTTCTTC.